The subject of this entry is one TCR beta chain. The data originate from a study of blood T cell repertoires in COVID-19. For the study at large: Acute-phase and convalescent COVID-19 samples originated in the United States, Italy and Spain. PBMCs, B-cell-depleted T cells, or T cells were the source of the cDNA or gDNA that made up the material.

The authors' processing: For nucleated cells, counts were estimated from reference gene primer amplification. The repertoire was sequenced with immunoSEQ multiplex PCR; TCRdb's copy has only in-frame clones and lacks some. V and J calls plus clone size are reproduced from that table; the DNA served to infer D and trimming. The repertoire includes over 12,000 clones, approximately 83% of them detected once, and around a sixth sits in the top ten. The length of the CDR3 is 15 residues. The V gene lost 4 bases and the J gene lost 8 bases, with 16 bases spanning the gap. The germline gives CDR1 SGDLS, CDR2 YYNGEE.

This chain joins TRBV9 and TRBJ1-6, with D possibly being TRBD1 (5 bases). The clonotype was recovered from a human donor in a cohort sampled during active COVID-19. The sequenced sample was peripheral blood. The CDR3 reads CASSPASWGDSPLHF. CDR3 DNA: TGTGCCAGCAGCCCAGCGAGTTGGGGGGATTCACCCCTCCACTTT.